This record covers a single T cell receptor beta chain. This sample was included in a study of cytomegalovirus exposure and HLA in healthy donors. V lost 3 bases, J lost 4 bases, and 8 bases stayed unmatched. CDR1 and CDR2 (germline): MNHEY, SMNVEV (reference sequence). The length of the CDR3 is 16 residues. Primers for the PCR totalled 60 Vbeta and 13 Jbeta. The method was immunoSEQ multiplex PCR; TCRdb's version includes in-frame clones alone and lacks a portion of them. Recorded for this sample: 65,000 to 95,000 clones. This chain joins TRBV27 and TRBJ1-1, with 10 bases that match TRBD1. This TCR came from a woman between 55 and 75 years old in good health and CMV-seronegative. Material: PBMCs. The CDR3 DNA reads TGTGCCAGCAGTTTCATGTCAGGGACAGGGGTCACTGAAGCTTTCTTT. Protein product: CASSFMSGTGVTEAFF.